Listed below are T cell receptor beta chains from one sample, sequenced in a study of shared clonotypes between healthy human individuals. TCRdb's copy holds only in-frame clones and misses some; the assay was immunoSEQ multiplex PCR. This table holds about 530,000 clones, 96% found once. Sequenced sample: naive CD4+ T cells sorted from blood. The receptor source for this set is a woman aged 25 to 39 in good health. Both conserved end residues are trimmed from each CDR3. Each record gives: clone size, J gene, V gene, CDR3 protein. For some rows the clone size is stated as once, few or many, or as a class when expanded; others skip it.

clone_size: -; j_call: TRBJ2-7; v_call: TRBV28; cdr3_aa: ASSSQGARYPEQY
clone_size: -; j_call: TRBJ1-1; v_call: TRBV7-8; cdr3_aa: ASTEGRGTEAF
clone_size: -; j_call: TRBJ2-3; v_call: TRBV5-6; cdr3_aa: ASRKQLFTDTQY
clone_size: -; j_call: TRBJ1-2; v_call: TRBV7-2; cdr3_aa: ASSYWTGDGYT
clone_size: -; j_call: TRBJ2-7; v_call: TRBV28; cdr3_aa: ATAAGPTTYEQY
clone_size: -; j_call: TRBJ1-1; v_call: TRBV28; cdr3_aa: ASSFYQTEAF
clone_size: -; j_call: TRBJ2-4; v_call: TRBV19; cdr3_aa: ASSMGLTGENIQY
clone_size: -; j_call: TRBJ2-1; v_call: TRBV5-4; cdr3_aa: ASSPQGRESSYNEQF
clone_size: -; j_call: TRBJ1-1; v_call: TRBV15; cdr3_aa: ATSLTGSGEAF
clone_size: -; j_call: TRBJ2-4; v_call: TRBV28; cdr3_aa: ASSPRTSGEPRGGVKNIQY
clone_size: -; j_call: TRBJ2-2; v_call: TRBV11-2; cdr3_aa: ASSFAGHRGELF
clone_size: -; j_call: TRBJ2-7; v_call: TRBV19; cdr3_aa: ASSIGPGGEQY
clone_size: few; j_call: TRBJ2-1; v_call: TRBV7-9; cdr3_aa: ASSPGTSGYNEQF
clone_size: -; j_call: TRBJ2-7; v_call: TRBV28; cdr3_aa: ASSPGTTYEQY
clone_size: -; j_call: TRBJ2-7; v_call: TRBV5-1; cdr3_aa: ASSLDSPTYEQY
clone_size: -; j_call: TRBJ2-3; v_call: TRBV15; cdr3_aa: ATSRGLAEGDTQY
clone_size: -; j_call: TRBJ2-1; v_call: TRBV5-1; cdr3_aa: ASGVGGINEQF
clone_size: -; j_call: TRBJ2-7; v_call: TRBV7-9; cdr3_aa: ASSLAGANYEQY
clone_size: -; j_call: TRBJ2-7; v_call: TRBV28; cdr3_aa: ASSKREALYEQY
clone_size: -; j_call: TRBJ2-3; v_call: TRBV10-1; cdr3_aa: ASSESSGRGGTDTQY
clone_size: -; j_call: TRBJ2-7; v_call: TRBV18; cdr3_aa: ASSPLTEAYEQY
clone_size: -; j_call: TRBJ1-2; v_call: TRBV5-1; cdr3_aa: ASSFSGLGGADGYT
clone_size: -; j_call: TRBJ2-3; v_call: TRBV15; cdr3_aa: ATSRSSSPSTDTQY
clone_size: -; j_call: TRBJ2-2; v_call: TRBV5-1; cdr3_aa: ASRRLAGGLTGELF
clone_size: -; j_call: TRBJ2-7; v_call: TRBV21-1; cdr3_aa: ASSNLGTYEQY
clone_size: -; j_call: TRBJ2-3; v_call: TRBV7-9; cdr3_aa: ASTMGRDTQY
clone_size: once; j_call: TRBJ2-1; v_call: TRBV4-2; cdr3_aa: ASSQKPYLREYNEQF
clone_size: -; j_call: TRBJ1-4; v_call: TRBV7-9; cdr3_aa: ASSQDRVGEKLF
clone_size: -; j_call: TRBJ1-2; v_call: TRBV7-9; cdr3_aa: ASSLEADYT
clone_size: once; j_call: TRBJ1-3; v_call: TRBV27; cdr3_aa: ASSLSPGGPSSGNTIY
clone_size: -; j_call: TRBJ2-3; v_call: TRBV25-1; cdr3_aa: ASRWRDTQY
clone_size: few; j_call: TRBJ1-1; v_call: TRBV27; cdr3_aa: ASSLGRRTEAF
clone_size: -; j_call: TRBJ2-3; v_call: TRBV6-5; cdr3_aa: ASSYSSGVTDTQY
clone_size: -; j_call: TRBJ2-7; v_call: TRBV5-6; cdr3_aa: ASSATSGSYEQY
clone_size: -; j_call: TRBJ1-6; v_call: TRBV30; cdr3_aa: AWGEVSPLH
clone_size: -; j_call: TRBJ1-5; v_call: TRBV27; cdr3_aa: ASRRTVNQPQH
clone_size: once; j_call: TRBJ2-1; v_call: TRBV6-1; cdr3_aa: ASRHRTSGTDEQF
clone_size: -; j_call: TRBJ2-7; v_call: TRBV29-1; cdr3_aa: SVETSGRGYEQY
clone_size: -; j_call: TRBJ2-7; v_call: TRBV7-2; cdr3_aa: ASSLGGGFSYEQY
clone_size: once; j_call: TRBJ2-7; v_call: TRBV29-1; cdr3_aa: SVLAGLHSYEQY
clone_size: -; j_call: TRBJ2-1; v_call: TRBV29-1; cdr3_aa: SVVPGLAVGGNEQF
clone_size: -; j_call: TRBJ2-3; v_call: TRBV7-6; cdr3_aa: ASSLEGTGGTDTQY
clone_size: -; j_call: TRBJ2-1; v_call: TRBV30; cdr3_aa: AWTGSSYNEQF